Below are 5 T cell receptor beta chains sequenced from a single sample in a study of blood T cell repertoires in COVID-19. Using immunoSEQ multiplex PCR, the repertoire was profiled, and TCRdb retains in-frame clones only, with some absent. Altogether approximately 260,000 clones are present, roughly 80% being singletons, with the ten largest covering around 3.9%. Sequenced: PBMCs or T cells enriched from blood (not recorded which). The receptors shown here come from a man aged 25 to 45 with acute COVID-19.

The rearrangement joins TRBV7-9 to TRBJ1-2, with 11 bases identical to TRBD1. The CDR3 spans 17 residues. With 5 bases clipped from V and 4 bases from J, the junction kept 12 bases outside the gene matches. Germline assignment: CDR1 SEHNR and CDR2 FQNEAQ (reference sequence). In DNA form, the CDR3 reads TGTGCCAGCAGCCTACTCGGACAGGGGGCGCCCAGCTATGGCTACACCTTC. Protein product: CASSLLGQGAPSYGYTF.

J is TRBJ1-2 and V is TRBV6-5; perhaps TRBD1 as D (5 bases). The germline CDR1 and CDR2 sequences are MNHEY and SVGAGI. Trimming cost V 6 bases and J 8 bases, with 22 bases left between them. This CDR3 has 15 residues. The CDR3 sequence: CASSISWRGSKGYTF. The CDR3, as DNA: TGTGCCAGCAGCATATCCTGGCGGGGGTCAAAGGGCTACACCTTC.

The CDR3 DNA reads as TGTGCCAGCAGAGTACAGGCTTCGAACACTGAAGCTTTCTTT. Protein sequence: CASRVQASNTEAFF. The chain couples TRBV2 to TRBJ1-1, with D perhaps TRBD1 (5 bases). The germline V gene has CDR1 SNHLY and CDR2 FYNNEI. Between the trimmed V and J ends, which lost 6 bases and 1 base, there was a span of 12 bases. The CDR3 consists of 14 residues.

The chain joins TRBV10-2 to TRBJ1-1; D unclear. CDR1 is WSHSY, CDR2 SAAADI, per germline. The CDR3 has 14 residues. The germline V and J ends were trimmed by 6 bases and 4 bases, with 15 bases remaining between them. CDR3 loop: CASSAAVAATEAFF. The CDR3 nucleotides are TGCGCCAGCAGCGCTGCTGTGGCTGCCACTGAAGCTTTCTTT.

The V gene is TRBV6-2 or TRBV6-3, the J gene TRBJ2-5, with 8 bases that match TRBD1. The V and J ends lost 5 bases and 5 bases, in that order; junction bases with no gene match: 10. The CDR3 has 15 amino acids. The V gene's germline CDR1 is MNHEY and CDR2 SVGEGT. The CDR3 DNA reads TGTGCCAGCAGTCCCGGGACAGGTGTGGGCGAGACCCAGTACTTC. Translation gives CASSPGTGVGETQYF.